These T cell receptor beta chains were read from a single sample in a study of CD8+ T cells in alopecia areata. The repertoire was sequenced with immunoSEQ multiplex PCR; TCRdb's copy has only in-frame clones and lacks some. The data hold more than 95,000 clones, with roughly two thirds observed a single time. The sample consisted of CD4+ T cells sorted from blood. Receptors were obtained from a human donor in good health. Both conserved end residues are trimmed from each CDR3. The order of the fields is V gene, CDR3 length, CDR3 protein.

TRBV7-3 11 ASSPTVGQPQH
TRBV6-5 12 ASSYSGGRGEAF
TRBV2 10 AAAGWVNVLT
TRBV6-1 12 ASKLAGVTDTQY
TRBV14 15 ASSQGMPGLISETQY
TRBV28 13 ASSPPGTINQPQH
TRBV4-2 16 ASSQDRASGGAGDTQY
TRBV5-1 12 ASNDQGADYGYT
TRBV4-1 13 ASSQDPGPNYGYT
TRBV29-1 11 SVGRGRSYEQY
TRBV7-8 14 ASRVAPGALNTEAF
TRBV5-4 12 ASSLYETGNTIY
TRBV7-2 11 ASSSTGGGEAF
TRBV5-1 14 ASSFRFRETGTEAF
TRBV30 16 AWSVREGLAVLGETQY
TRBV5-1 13 ASSGDTGYTGELF
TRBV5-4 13 ASSLVSAYNSPLH
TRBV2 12 ASSDPGARTEAF
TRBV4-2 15 ASSQDRSSGVLNTQY
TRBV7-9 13 ASSGPGRVNSPLH
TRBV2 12 ASSVDRSNQPQH
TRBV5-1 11 ASSAEGSRGYT
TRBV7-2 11 ASSLALAETQY
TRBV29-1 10 SVETRADEQF
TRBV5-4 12 ASSLQGVNEKLF
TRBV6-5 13 ASSYGRVDQDEAF
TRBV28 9 ASSLNNEQF
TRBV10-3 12 AIMASGGLNTQY
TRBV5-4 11 ASTDRGRRGYT
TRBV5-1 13 ASSPRDSNGDTQY
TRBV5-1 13 ASSPGPGGDQPQH
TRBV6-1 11 ASSDRGLSGYT
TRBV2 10 ASSEGTDTQY
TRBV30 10 AWSVSRFLQF
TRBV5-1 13 ASSLDMGSNQPQH
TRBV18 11 ASSPGMNTEAF
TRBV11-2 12 ASSLTLNNSPLH
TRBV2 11 ASSPTGTGELF
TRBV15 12 ATSRAITGYGYT
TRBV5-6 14 ASSWGQGVASTEAF
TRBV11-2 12 ASSLGTAQGTQY
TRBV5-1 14 ASSRQTSGGPYEQY
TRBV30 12 AWSPGLPNNEQF
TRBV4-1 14 ASSRPGRQGWEKLF
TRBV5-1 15 ASSLGAVQGGFYGYT
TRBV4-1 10 ASSSLQNEQY
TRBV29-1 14 SIIENWDWRKRGYT
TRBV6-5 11 ASRLVGTDTQY
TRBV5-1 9 ASSLRGEAF
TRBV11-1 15 ASSFALRGLAKNIQY
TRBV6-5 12 ASSYKGGNTEAF
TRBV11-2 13 ASSTRFWMDDTQY
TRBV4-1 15 ASSQVGRGDFYNEQF